A single TCR beta chain is shown here with its context. With 5 bases removed from V and 7 bases from J, the gap between germline ends came to 15 bases. The CDR3 sequence is 14 residues long. Germline lookup yields CDR1 MNHEY and CDR2 SMNVEV (reference sequence). In the original processing: Reference gene primer amplification gave estimated nucleated cell counts. Sequencing used immunoSEQ multiplex PCR; TCRdb keeps in-frame clones, though not all of them. Clone size and V and J calls were adopted from that table, with D and trimming inferred from the DNA. The data show roughly 200,000 clones, 65% to 85% seen once. This record belongs to a study of blood T cell repertoires in COVID-19. Study overall: The United States, Italy and Spain provided the acute and convalescent COVID-19 samples. In each case, the material was cDNA or gDNA derived from T cells, B-cell-depleted T cells, or PBMCs.

Patients of the Seattle cohort, enrolled during active infection, were followed longitudinally. The chain employs TRBV27 and TRBJ1-5; D is perhaps TRBD1 (5 bases). The TCR sequence derives from a woman aged 40 to 49 with COVID-19, enrolled during active disease. Sequencing was carried out using peripheral blood. CDR3 DNA: TGTGCCAGCAGTCCCTCGCCCAGGGCCCAGCCCCAGCATTTT. Translation: CASSPSPRAQPQHF.